These 25 T cell receptor beta chains came from one sample sequenced in a study of low-dose radiotherapy and immunotherapy resistance in tumors. TRAV- and TRBV-specific primers primed first-strand cDNA, covering alpha and beta chains. TCR amplification ran approximately 20 PCR cycles using constant-region and V-primer adapter primers. TCRdb ran MiXCR on the reads and lists one entry per CDR3 protein. The sample carries roughly 19,000 distinct CDR3 sequences, roughly 70% recorded once. These receptors were collected from a human donor with advanced metastatic prostate, ovarian, gallbladder or colorectal cancer (not recorded which). This table probably holds off-target reads from a library built for another chain.

This chain joins TRBV5-6 and TRBJ1-3, with no clear D. The V end was cut by 4 bases, the J end by 0 bases, with 17 bases between. CDR3 length equals 17 residues. The germline V gene encodes CDR1 SGHDT and CDR2 YYEEEE. The CDR3 DNA reads as TGTGCCAGCAGCCCAGTCCCCCCCAGCCCCTCTGGAAACACCATATATTTT. It encodes CASSPVPPSPSGNTIYF.

This clonotype was seen once. The V gene is TRBV20-1, the J gene TRBJ1-5; D is uncertain. The CDR3 is 14 amino acids. Trimming left V 0 bases short and J 0 bases short, with 6 bases between. Per the germline V gene, CDR1 is DFQATT and CDR2 is SNEGSKA (reference sequence). The CDR3 DNA sequence: TGCAGTGCTAGAGACAGCCTTAGCAATCAGCCCCAGCATTTT. It is translated as CSARDSLSNQPQHF.

This sequence joins TRBV7-2 and TRBJ1-5, with 7 bases identical to TRBD1. The CDR3 is 15 amino acids. Germline lookup yields CDR1 SGHTA and CDR2 FQGNSA. The V gene end was trimmed by 0 bases and the J gene end by 4 bases; junction bases not matched to a gene: 3. The DNA of the CDR3 is TGTGCCAGCAGCTTAGCCGGGACAGAGAATCAGCCCCAGCATTTT. This codes for CASSLAGTENQPQHF.

The V call is TRBV12-3 or TRBV12-4, the J call TRBJ2-1; either TRBD1 or TRBD2 may supply D (5 bases each). The CDR3 totals 16 residues. V gave up 2 bases and J gave up 5 bases, with 16 bases separating them. CDR3 loop: CASSLRGFSGNNEQFF. CDR3 nucleotide sequence: TGTGCCAGCAGTTTAAGGGGTTTTTCGGGAAACAATGAGCAGTTCTTC.

V is TRBV28 and J is TRBJ1-2, with 8 bases identical to TRBD1. The CDR3 consists of 15 residues. The V gene end was trimmed by 3 bases and the J gene end by 2 bases; junction bases not matched to a gene: 5. Germline values: CDR1 MDHEN, CDR2 SYDVKM. CDR3 in DNA: TGTGCCAGCAGTTTCGGGCAGGGGGCCAACTATGGCTACACCTTC. Its translation: CASSFGQGANYGYTF.

DNA for the CDR3: TGTGCCAGCACTTATGTGGGAGGAGGATTCGGGAACACTGAAGCTTTCTTT. Amino acid sequence: CASTYVGGGFGNTEAFF. The chain employs TRBV28 and TRBJ1-1; D remains ambiguous. V dropped 7 bases and J dropped 1 base, with 22 bases sitting between them. Germline V gives CDR1 MDHEN, CDR2 SYDVKM. The CDR3 extends over 17 amino acids.

The chain recombines TRBV5-1 with TRBJ1-6, with 7 bases matching TRBD1. The V gene end was trimmed by 4 bases and the J gene end by 8 bases; junction bases not matched to a gene: 9. This CDR3 is built from 15 residues. Germline values: CDR1 SGHRS, CDR2 YFSETQ. DNA of the CDR3: TGCGCCAGCAGCCAAAACGGGACAGCTGATTCACCCCTCCACTTT. This codes for CASSQNGTADSPLHF.

This clonotype has only one observation. The genes are TRBV28 and TRBJ1-6; 7 bases are shared with TRBD1. The CDR3 spans 14 residues. The V gene end was trimmed by 4 bases and the J gene end by 10 bases; junction bases not matched to a gene: 7. Germline CDR1 is MDHEN and CDR2 is SYDVKM. As DNA, the CDR3 is TGTGCCAGCAGTTCCGGACAGGTGGACTCACCCCTCCACTTT. This gives the protein CASSSGQVDSPLHF.

This clonotype was seen just once. The CDR3 protein is CASSRQGPTYEQYF. Here the CDR3 DNA reads TGTGCCAGCAGTCGACAGGGGCCAACCTACGAGCAGTACTTC. V is TRBV6-1 and J is TRBJ2-7; the match to TRBD1 covers 8 bases. The trim removed 5 bases at V and 2 bases at J, leaving 5 bases unmatched. This CDR3 region has 14 residues. Germline CDR1 is MNHNS and CDR2 is SASEGT.

The chain joins TRBV5-5 to TRBJ2-7; a weak D match, TRBD2 (5 bases). Germline V gene lookup returns CDR1 SGHKS and CDR2 YYEKEE (reference sequence). Trimming cost V 5 bases and J 5 bases, with 14 bases left between them. This CDR3 is built from 13 residues. As DNA, the CDR3 is TGTGCCAGCAGTTACGCAGCCGGGGACGAGCAGTACTTC. Residues: CASSYAAGDEQYF.

This clonotype was observed a handful of times. J is TRBJ2-6 and V is TRBV20-1; D unresolved. The CDR3 is 14 residues long. V lost 1 base and J 1 base, leaving 5 bases between the germline ends. Germline V gives CDR1 DFQATT, CDR2 SNEGSKA (reference sequence). CDR3 protein: CSARVVSGANVLTF. The CDR3 DNA sequence: TGCAGTGCTAGAGTGGTTTCTGGGGCCAACGTCCTGACTTTC.

In DNA, the CDR3 is TGTGCCAGCAGCTTAGGAGCTAGCGGAGATGAGCAGTTCTTC. Protein: CASSLGASGDEQFF. V gene TRBV7-8 combines with J gene TRBJ2-1, with 7 bases matching TRBD2. The germline V gene encodes CDR1 SGHVS and CDR2 FQNEAQ. Germline trimming cut 1 base from V and 8 bases from J; bases unmatched to any gene: 5. The CDR3 sequence is 14 residues long.

A word on this clonotype: At one end the junction does not follow the germline gene, possibly because of a read error. V is TRBV9 and J is TRBJ2-3, with 8 bases lining up with TRBD1. CDR3 size: 12 residues. Germline V gene lookup returns CDR1 SGDLS and CDR2 YYNGEE. The CDR3 DNA reads TGTGCCAGCAGCGTAGATTGGACAGGGCGATCTTTT. As protein: CASSVDWTGRSF.

The rearrangement links TRBV5-1 to TRBJ2-1, with a tentative D call TRBD1 (5 bases). V was trimmed by 1 base and J by 0 bases, leaving 11 bases between them. The CDR3 length is 16 residues. Germline V lookup: CDR1 SGHRS, CDR2 YFSETQ. CDR3 region: CASSLQTGSSYNEQFF. As DNA, the CDR3 is TGCGCCAGCAGCTTGCAAACAGGAAGCTCCTACAATGAGCAGTTCTTC. Together with reference TRBV5-1 and TRBJ2-1, the CDR3 gives the full variable domain: KAGVTQTPRYLIKTRGQQVTLSCSPISGHRSVSWYQQTPGQGLQFLFEYFSETQRNKGNFPGRFSGRQFSNSRSEMNVSTLELGDSALYLCASSLQTGSSYNEQFFGPGTRLTVL.

CDR3 sequence: CASSLASGVQETQYF. The CDR3 nucleotides read TGTGCCAGCAGCTTGGCTAGCGGAGTCCAAGAGACCCAGTACTTC. The V and J genes are TRBV7-2 and TRBJ2-5, with TRBD2 identical over 7 bases. Germline assignment: CDR1 SGHTA and CDR2 FQGNSA. With 3 bases clipped from V and 1 base from J, the junction kept 5 bases outside the gene matches. The CDR3 runs to 15 residues.

Comments on this clonotype: One end of the junction is discordant with germline, which a read error may explain. The chain uses TRBV5-1 and TRBJ2-3, with TRBD1 matching over 9 bases. CDR1 is SGHRS, CDR2 YFSETQ, per germline. There are 15 residues in the CDR3. The CDR3 protein is CASSSGTGRPDTQYF. CDR3 coding DNA: TGTGCCAGCAGCTCAGGGACAGGGCGGCCAGATACGCAGTATTTT. Full variable domain (missing parts from reference TRBV5-1 and TRBJ2-3): KAGVTQTPRYLIKTRGQQVTLSCSPISGHRSVSWYQQTPGQGLQFLFEYFSETQRNKGNFPGRFSGRQFSNSRSEMNVSTLELGDSALYLCASSSGTGRPDTQYFGPGTRLTVL.

CDR3 amino acids: CASIPQDRVYGYTF. The CDR3 DNA sequence: TGTGCCAGCATCCCCCAGGACAGGGTCTATGGCTACACCTTC. This rearrangement joins TRBV7-9 to TRBJ1-2; 8 bases line up with TRBD1. CDR3 length equals 14 residues. The V gene end was trimmed by 7 bases and the J gene end by 4 bases; junction bases not matched to a gene: 8. Per germline, CDR1 SEHNR and CDR2 FQNEAQ (reference sequence).

CDR3 in amino acids: CASSPRTGGAMNTGELFF. CDR3 nucleotide sequence: TGTGCCAGCAGCCCCCGGACAGGGGGAGCGATGAACACCGGGGAGCTGTTTTTT. V and J are TRBV7-3 and TRBJ2-2; 10 positions agree with TRBD1. The CDR3 is 18 residues long. Germline assignment: CDR1 SGHTA and CDR2 FQGTGA. J lost 1 base, V lost 5 bases, and 10 bases had no gene match.

The genes are TRBV4-3 and TRBJ2-1; D is undetermined. Germline V gene sequence: CDR1 LGHNA, CDR2 YSLEER. Trimming left V 2 bases short and J 6 bases short, with 14 bases between. The CDR3 is 15 amino acids. The CDR3 loop reads CASSQHEDPFNEQFF. The DNA for the CDR3 is TGCGCCAGCAGCCAACACGAGGATCCGTTCAATGAGCAGTTCTTC.

This clonotype occurred a few times. The chain has TRBV15 and TRBJ2-1; the match to TRBD1 covers 9 bases. Germline loops: CDR1 LNHNV, CDR2 YYDKDF (reference sequence). There are 17 residues in the CDR3. J was trimmed by 6 bases and V by 1 base; bases with no gene match: 10. The CDR3 region is CATSRATRDRVGNEQFF. CDR3 nucleotides: TGTGCCACCAGCAGAGCTACGAGGGACAGGGTTGGCAATGAGCAGTTCTTC. The variable domain in full, with the rest retrieved from reference TRBV15 and TRBJ2-1, is DAMVIQNPRYQVTQFGKPVTLSCSQTLNHNVMYWYQQKSSQAPKLLFHYYDKDFNNEADTPDNFQSRRPNTSFCFLDIRSPGLGDTAMYLCATSRATRDRVGNEQFFGPGTRLTVL.

The chain links TRBV6-5 to TRBJ2-5, with D unresolved. V lost 5 bases and J 2 bases, leaving 18 bases between the germline ends. This CDR3 contains 16 residues. Germline V gene sequence: CDR1 MNHEY, CDR2 SVGAGI. This CDR3 is CASSQSHRRSQETQYF. For the CDR3, the DNA is TGTGCCAGCAGTCAATCCCATCGACGGAGTCAAGAGACCCAGTACTTC.

The V gene is TRBV11-2, the J gene TRBJ2-7; a possible D gene is TRBD2 (5 bases). Per the germline V gene, CDR1 is SGHAT and CDR2 is FQNNGV. This CDR3 spans 14 amino acids. Trimming removed 1 base at V and 0 bases at J, with 7 bases between. CDR3 residues: CASSLGSVSYEQYF. CDR3 coding DNA: TGTGCCAGCAGCTTAGGTAGCGTCTCCTACGAGCAGTACTTC. Looking up the rest from reference TRBV11-2 and TRBJ2-7 gives the full variable domain: EAGVAQSPRYKIIEKRQSVAFWCNPISGHATLYWYQQILGQGPKLLIQFQNNGVVDDSQLPKDRFSAERLKGVDSTLKIQPAKLEDSAVYLCASSLGSVSYEQYFGPGTRLTVT.

The chain recombines TRBV12-3 or TRBV12-4 with TRBJ2-5; no clear D gene. V was clipped by 3 bases and J by 5 bases, with 10 bases between them. The CDR3 has 13 residues. CDR3 residues: CASSLDSRETQYF. Written as DNA, the CDR3 is TGTGCCAGCAGTTTGGATAGCCGGGAGACCCAGTACTTC.

CDR3 amino acids: CSARTGDIHGELFF. CDR3 bases: TGCAGCGCCCGGACAGGGGACATACACGGGGAGCTGTTTTTT. The V gene is TRBV29-1, the J gene TRBJ2-2; 9 positions agree with TRBD1. The CDR3 length is 14 residues. V was clipped by 7 bases and J by 7 bases; unmatched bases: 10. In germline, CDR1 is SQVTM, CDR2 ANQGSEA.

The chain has TRBV7-2 and TRBJ2-7, with 8 bases lining up with TRBD1. The CDR3 consists of 14 residues. V gave up 5 bases and J gave up 3 bases; unmatched junction bases: 6. Per germline, CDR1 SGHTA and CDR2 FQGNSA. The CDR3 loop is CASSLRTGNYEQYF. CDR3 DNA: TGTGCCAGCAGCCTCCGGACAGGGAACTACGAGCAGTACTTC.